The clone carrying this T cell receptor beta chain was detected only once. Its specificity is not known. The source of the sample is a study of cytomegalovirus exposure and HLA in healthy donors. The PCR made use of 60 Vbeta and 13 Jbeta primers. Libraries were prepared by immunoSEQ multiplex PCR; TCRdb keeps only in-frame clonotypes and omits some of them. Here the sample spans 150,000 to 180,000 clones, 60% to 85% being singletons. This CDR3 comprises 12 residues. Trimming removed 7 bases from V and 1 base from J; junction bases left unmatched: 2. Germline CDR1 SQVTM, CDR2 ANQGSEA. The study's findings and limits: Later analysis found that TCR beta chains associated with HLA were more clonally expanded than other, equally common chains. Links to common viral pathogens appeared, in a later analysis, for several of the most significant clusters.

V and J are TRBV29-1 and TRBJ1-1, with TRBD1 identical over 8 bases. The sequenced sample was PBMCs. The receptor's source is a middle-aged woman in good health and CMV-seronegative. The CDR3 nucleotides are TGCAGCGCCGGACAGGGGAACACTGAAGCTTTCTTT. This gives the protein CSAGQGNTEAFF. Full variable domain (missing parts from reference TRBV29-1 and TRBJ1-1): SAVISQKPSRDICQRGTSLTIQCQVDSQVTMMFWYRQQPGQSLTLIATANQGSEATYESGFVIDKFPISRPNLTFSTLTVSNMSPEDSSIYLCSAGQGNTEAFFGQGTRLTVV.